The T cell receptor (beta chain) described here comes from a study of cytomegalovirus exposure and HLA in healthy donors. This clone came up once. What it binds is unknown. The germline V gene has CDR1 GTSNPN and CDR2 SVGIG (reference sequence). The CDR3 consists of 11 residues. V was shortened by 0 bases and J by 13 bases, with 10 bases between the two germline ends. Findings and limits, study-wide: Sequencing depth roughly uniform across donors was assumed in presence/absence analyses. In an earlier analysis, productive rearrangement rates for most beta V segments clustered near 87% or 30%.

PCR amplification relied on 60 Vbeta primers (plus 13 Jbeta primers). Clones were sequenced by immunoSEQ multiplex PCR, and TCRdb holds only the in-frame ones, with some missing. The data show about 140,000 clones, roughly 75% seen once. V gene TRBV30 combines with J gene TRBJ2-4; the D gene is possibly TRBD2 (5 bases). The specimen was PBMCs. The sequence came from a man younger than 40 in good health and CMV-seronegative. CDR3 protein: CAWSVITGQYF. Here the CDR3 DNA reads TGTGCCTGGAGTGTTATCACGGGGCAGTACTTC.